Listed below are T cell receptor beta chains from one sample, sequenced in a study of T cell responses to AZD1222 COVID-19 vaccine. Libraries were prepared by immunoSEQ multiplex PCR; TCRdb keeps only in-frame clonotypes and omits some of them. The sample yields about 140,000 clones, more than 85% seen once. Here the sequenced sample was peripheral blood, taken on day 0 of AZD1222 vaccination. These receptor sequences come from an adult in good health. Each CDR3 is given with its conserved first and last residue. D genes are given only for firm matches. Part of the rows lack a size; the others show once, few, many or a class for expanded clones.

j_call v_call clone_size d_call cdr3_aa cdr3_nt
TRBJ2-1 TRBV3-1/TRBV3-2 NA TRBD2 CASTARDRTSGSYEQFF TGTGCCAGCACCGCTCGAGATCGGACTAGCGGGAGTTATGAGCAGTTCTTC
TRBJ1-6 TRBV2 NA TRBD1 CAIPGGAGGSPLHF TGTGCCATCCCAGGGGGGGCAGGTGGTTCACCCCTCCACTTT
TRBJ1-5 TRBV12-5 once NA CASGLGMTLPQHF TGTGCTAGTGGTTTGGGGATGACTCTGCCCCAGCATTTT
TRBJ2-1 TRBV24-1 NA NA CATSDPRGGNEQFF TGTGCCACCAGTGATCCTCGTGGGGGAAATGAGCAGTTCTTC
TRBJ2-3 TRBV10-3 NA NA CAISESNRRGRTDTQYF TGTGCCATCAGTGAGTCAAATAGGCGGGGGCGCACAGATACGCAGTATTTT
TRBJ1-2 TRBV2 NA NA CASRVEAGAKYGYTF TGTGCCAGCAGAGTGGAAGCAGGTGCCAAATATGGCTACACCTTC
TRBJ1-2 TRBV5-4 NA NA CASSLDFLGDSYGYTF TGTGCCAGCAGCTTGGATTTTCTGGGCGACAGCTATGGCTACACCTTC
TRBJ2-7 TRBV5-1 NA TRBD1 CASSTGTGGEQYF TGCGCCAGCAGCACGGGGACAGGGGGCGAGCAGTACTTC
TRBJ1-3 TRBV4-3 NA TRBD1 CASSHATGGGNTIYF TGCGCCAGCAGCCACGCGACAGGGGGCGGAAACACCATATATTTT
TRBJ1-2 TRBV11-3 NA NA CASSLQLGGQGVYGYTF TGTGCCAGCAGCTTACAGTTGGGGGGCCAGGGAGTCTATGGCTACACCTTC
TRBJ2-2 TRBV21-1 NA NA CASSPWGRSGRLNTGELFF TGTGCCAGCAGCCCCTGGGGGCGTAGCGGGAGGTTGAACACCGGGGAGCTGTTTTTT
TRBJ1-1 TRBV5-1 NA NA CASSLGQVNTEAFF TGCGCCAGCAGCTTGGGACAGGTGAACACTGAAGCTTTCTTT
TRBJ1-5 TRBV24-1 NA NA CATSHGIGNQPQHF TGTGCCACCAGCCACGGAATCGGGAATCAGCCCCAGCATTTT
TRBJ1-2 TRBV25-1 NA NA CASSQRHYGYTF TGTGCCAGCAGTCAGCGACACTATGGCTACACCTTC
TRBJ2-3 TRBV6-5 NA NA CASSSSGGSTDTQYF TGTGCCAGCAGTTCATCCGGCGGGAGCACAGATACGCAGTATTTT
TRBJ1-1 TRBV2 once NA CASKYTGYTEAFF TGTGCCAGCAAATATACAGGCTACACTGAAGCTTTCTTT
TRBJ2-3 TRBV6-5 NA NA CASSYGVDTQYF TGTGCCAGCAGTTACGGGGTGGATACGCAGTATTTT
TRBJ1-6 TRBV18 few TRBD1 CASQQDRNSPLHF TGTGCCAGTCAACAGGACAGGAATTCACCCCTCCACTTT
TRBJ1-6 TRBV4-3 NA NA CASSQGPGRGSPLHF TGCGCCAGCAGCCAAGGTCCCGGGAGGGGTTCACCCCTCCACTTT
TRBJ1-1 TRBV7-2 NA NA CASSRSRVGVTEAFF TGTGCCAGCAGCCGCAGCAGGGTAGGAGTTACTGAAGCTTTCTTT
TRBJ2-5 TRBV6-5 NA NA CASSYSRQETQYF TGTGCCAGCAGTTACTCTCGTCAAGAGACCCAGTACTTC
TRBJ2-1 TRBV5-6 NA NA CASSWGAAYNEQFF TGTGCCAGCAGCTGGGGGGCTGCCTACAATGAGCAGTTCTTC
TRBJ1-2 TRBV9 NA NA CASSVGVTQFYGYTF TGTGCCAGCAGCGTAGGTGTGACACAATTCTATGGCTACACCTTC
TRBJ2-1 TRBV9 NA NA CASSAGGSYNEQFF TGTGCCAGCAGCGCCGGTGGCTCCTACAATGAGCAGTTCTTC
TRBJ2-3 TRBV7-3 NA TRBD2 CASSLLAGVLSTDTQYF TGTGCCAGCAGCTTGTTAGCGGGGGTACTTAGCACAGATACGCAGTATTTT
TRBJ2-2 TRBV28 NA NA CASRGTAGELFF TGTGCCAGCAGGGGGACTGCCGGGGAGCTGTTTTTT
TRBJ1-2 TRBV27 NA NA CASSLEGMVGYTF TGTGCCAGCAGCCTAGAGGGGATGGTTGGCTACACCTTC
TRBJ1-2 TRBV19 NA NA CASSTTDRWGYTF TGTGCCAGTAGTACGACAGACCGGTGGGGCTACACCTTC
TRBJ2-5 TRBV10-3 NA NA CATRVEETQYF TGTGCCACGAGGGTTGAGGAGACCCAGTACTTC
TRBJ2-1 TRBV15 NA TRBD1 CAITTDRGIHNEQFF TGTGCCATTACAACCGACAGGGGTATCCACAATGAGCAGTTCTTC
TRBJ2-2 TRBV7-3 once TRBD2 CASSLMGGPGELFF TGTGCCAGCAGCCTGATGGGAGGGCCCGGGGAGCTGTTTTTT
TRBJ2-3 TRBV27 few NA CASSYRTSGTDTQYF TGTGCCAGCAGTTATCGAACTTCGGGCACAGATACGCAGTATTTT
TRBJ1-2 TRBV10-3 once NA CAISERDGYTF TGTGCCATCAGTGAGCGGGATGGCTACACCTTC
TRBJ2-7 TRBV5-1 NA NA CASSLFRADAGEQYF TGCGCCAGCAGCTTATTCCGAGCGGACGCCGGCGAGCAGTACTTC
TRBJ2-1 TRBV6-2/TRBV6-3 NA NA CASSSRTGEQFF TGTGCCAGCAGTTCCCGGACCGGGGAGCAGTTCTTC
TRBJ2-5 TRBV28 NA NA CASSRIEDWGETQYF TGTGCCAGCAGCCGCATCGAGGACTGGGGAGAGACCCAGTACTTC
TRBJ1-2 TRBV10-3 NA NA CAISVIDNYGYTF TGTGCCATCAGTGTTATAGATAACTATGGCTACACCTTC
TRBJ2-1 TRBV4-1 NA TRBD2 CASSQEQAGGVSEQFF TGCGCCAGCAGCCAAGAACAGGCGGGGGGGGTCAGTGAGCAGTTCTTC
TRBJ2-2 TRBV30 NA NA CAWSVKGTTGELFF TGTGCCTGGAGTGTAAAAGGCACCACCGGGGAGCTGTTTTTT
TRBJ2-7 TRBV28 NA NA CASSWLQVPYEQYF TGTGCCAGCAGTTGGTTACAGGTTCCCTACGAGCAGTACTTC
TRBJ1-5 TRBV7-2 NA NA CASSFRDTLQPQHF TGTGCCAGCAGTTTCCGGGACACCCTTCAGCCCCAGCATTTT
TRBJ2-3 TRBV29-1 once NA CSGLRESTDTQYF TGCAGCGGCCTAAGGGAGAGCACAGATACGCAGTATTTT
TRBJ1-1 TRBV4-3 NA NA CASSQEAQPPSTEAFF TGCGCCAGCAGCCAAGAAGCCCAGCCCCCTTCCACAGAAGCTTTCTTT
TRBJ1-1 TRBV5-1 NA NA CASSLTGLRTEAFF TGCGCCAGCAGCTTGACGGGTCTCAGGACTGAAGCTTTCTTT
TRBJ2-5 TRBV4-3 NA NA CASSLWWTERETQYF TGCGCCAGCAGCCTCTGGTGGACGGAGAGGGAGACCCAGTACTTC
TRBJ1-1 TRBV5-5 NA TRBD1 CASSYRDRGLTEAFF TGTGCCAGCAGCTACCGCGACAGGGGGCTCACTGAAGCTTTCTTT
TRBJ1-1 TRBV9 NA NA CASSVGGSTEAFF TGTGCCAGCAGCGTAGGAGGGAGTACTGAAGCTTTCTTT
TRBJ2-2 TRBV6-5 NA NA CASTSGGDTGELFF TGTGCCAGCACCTCGGGGGGCGACACCGGGGAGCTGTTTTTT
TRBJ1-6 TRBV28 NA NA CASSLLTHSYYSPLHF TGTGCCAGCAGTTTATTGACTCACTCCTATTATTCACCCCTCCACTTT
TRBJ2-3 TRBV11-2 NA NA CASSLGLIDLDTQYF TGTGCCAGCAGCTTAGGCTTAATTGATTTGGATACGCAGTATTTT
TRBJ2-1 TRBV11-2 NA NA CASHSHNEQFF TGTGCCAGCCACAGTCACAATGAGCAGTTCTTC
TRBJ2-3 TRBV2 NA NA CASSEEGLTDTQYF TGTGCCAGCAGTGAAGAGGGCCTCACAGATACGCAGTATTTT
TRBJ2-2 TRBV12-3/TRBV12-4 NA NA CASSSVELFF TGTGCCAGCAGTTCCGTGGAGCTGTTTTTT
TRBJ2-3 TRBV7-3 NA TRBD2 CASSFWASGSTDTQYF TGTGCCAGCAGCTTTTGGGCTAGCGGGAGTACAGATACGCAGTATTTT